Presented here are 20 T cell receptor beta chains from one specimen sequenced in a study of beta chain features in type 1 diabetes. Expressed TCRB transcripts were sequenced, since all the RNA that had been isolated was reverse transcribed. Data came from immunoSEQ multiplex PCR; TCRdb stores just in-frame clones and leaves some out. The sample has about 620,000 clones; roughly 16% are singletons. The specimen sequenced was naive CD4+ T cells from blood. The receptor set was obtained from a man younger than 35 in good health.

This clone was detected only a few times. The junction shows a germline mismatch at one end, possibly a read error. The chain recombines TRBV2 with TRBJ2-7; D could derive from TRBD1 or TRBD2 (5 bases each). This CDR3 has 11 amino acids. CDR1 SNHLY and CDR2 FYNNEI come from the germline V gene. Here the CDR3 DNA reads TGTGCCAGCACATCTCCAGGGACGCCCGGCTTC. Protein sequence: CASTSPGTPGF.

This clone was counted only a few times. The chain combines TRBV7-3 with TRBJ2-1, with 9 bases fitting TRBD2. Per germline, CDR1 SGHTA and CDR2 FQGTGA. V shed 2 bases and J 4 bases; nucleotides not matched to a gene: 3. The CDR3 totals 15 residues. The CDR3 sequence is CASSLVAGDYNEQFF. CDR3 DNA: TGTGCCAGCAGCTTAGTAGCGGGGGATTACAATGAGCAGTTCTTC. The variable domain in full, completed from reference TRBV7-3 and TRBJ2-1, reads GAGVSQTPSNKVTEKGKYVELRCDPISGHTALYWYRQSLGQGPEFLIYFQGTGAADDSGLPNDRFFAVRPEGSVSTLKIQRTERGDSAVYLCASSLVAGDYNEQFFGPGTRLTVL.

This clone was observed a few times. The chain joins TRBV27 to TRBJ2-3, with 8 nucleotides matching TRBD1. J was trimmed by 0 bases and V by 4 bases; bases with no gene match: 6. The CDR3 runs to 16 residues. CDR1 is MNHEY and CDR2 is SMNVEV in the germline V gene (reference sequence). Here the CDR3 DNA reads TGTGCCAGCAGTTCAAACAGGGGGGCTAGCACAGATACGCAGTATTTT. Its protein is CASSSNRGASTDTQYF.

The sample holds one count of this clone. The chain employs TRBV5-4 and TRBJ1-1; perhaps TRBD1 as D (5 bases). The length of the CDR3 is 15 residues. Germline CDR1 reads SGHNT; CDR2 reads YYREEE (reference sequence). V was clipped by 3 bases and J by 1 base, with 13 bases between them. In nucleotides, the CDR3 is TGTGCCAGCAGCTCGTACAGGAAATCGAACACTGAAGCTTTCTTT. Encoded protein: CASSSYRKSNTEAFF.

This chain uses TRBV14 with TRBJ1-2; 9 positions match TRBD1. J gave up 7 bases and V 0 bases, and 9 bases lay outside the gene matches. The germline V gene has CDR1 SGHDN and CDR2 FVKESK. The CDR3 loop spans 16 amino acids. The CDR3: CASSQDPQGALGGYTF. The CDR3 DNA is TGTGCCAGCAGCCAAGACCCACAGGGGGCATTGGGTGGCTACACCTTC.

This clone was seen a handful of times. This chain uses TRBV7-9 with TRBJ2-7, with D perhaps TRBD2 (8 bases). The V gene's germline CDR1 is SEHNR and CDR2 FQNEAQ (reference sequence). The ends were cut back, 5 bases at V and 3 bases at J, with 23 bases in the middle. The CDR3 loop spans 17 amino acids. The DNA for the CDR3 is TGTGCCAGCAGCCCTAGGGGGCGAGGTAGCGGGGTCTACGAGCAGTACTTC. It specifies CASSPRGRGSGVYEQYF.

This clone was seen only a few times. The gene calls are TRBV19 and TRBJ1-5; D gene unclear. CDR1 is LNHDA, CDR2 SQIVND, per germline (reference sequence). V dropped 9 bases and J dropped 5 bases, with 11 bases sitting between them. CDR3 length: 12 residues. CDR3 in DNA: TGTGCCAGACAGATCTGCTATCAGCCCCAGCATTTT. Protein sequence: CARQICYQPQHF.

The chain recombines TRBV5-6 with TRBJ2-7; 10 bases are a match to TRBD1. The germline CDR1 and CDR2 sequences are SGHDT and YYEEEE. The CDR3 length is 15 residues. V shed 3 bases and J 6 bases; nucleotides not matched to a gene: 9. The DNA of the CDR3 is TGTGCCAGCAGCTGGTGGACAGGGGGGAAGGCCGAGCAGTACTTC. This gives the protein CASSWWTGGKAEQYF.

This clone has just a few counts. This chain connects TRBV10-3 to TRBJ2-7; TRBD2 might be the D (5 bases). Looked up from germline, CDR1 is ENHRY and CDR2 is SYGVKD. This CDR3 comprises 12 residues. The CDR3 is CAGGAQAYEQYF. CDR3 DNA: TGTGCAGGAGGAGCGCAGGCCTACGAGCAGTACTTC.

The genes are TRBV4-2 and TRBJ2-3; 8 bases map to TRBD2. With 4 bases clipped from V and 6 bases from J, the junction kept 9 bases outside the gene matches. CDR3 length: 15 residues. Germline loops: CDR1 LGHNA, CDR2 YNFKEQ. The CDR3 DNA sequence: TGTGCCAGCAGCCCTGGAAGCGGGAGTAGGGATACGCAGTATTTT. Amino acid sequence: CASSPGSGSRDTQYF.

The chain recombines TRBV7-3 with TRBJ2-7, with 15 nucleotides matching TRBD2. Trimming at V came to 5 bases and at J to 4 bases, leaving 12 bases not matched to a gene. Germline V CDR1 and CDR2: SGHTA, FQGTGA. The CDR3 totals 18 residues. The CDR3 loop reads CASSPRASGTSGRYEQYF. The CDR3 DNA is TGTGCCAGCAGCCCCCGCGCCTCGGGGACTAGCGGGAGGTACGAGCAGTACTTC.

In regard to this clone: Given a much more abundant clone one base away, this may be a read error. The V and J genes are TRBV4-2 and TRBJ2-3; D is unresolved. Between the trimmed V and J ends, which lost 4 bases and 2 bases, there was a span of 4 bases. The CDR3 loop spans 12 amino acids. CDR1 is LGHNA, CDR2 YNFKEQ, per germline. The CDR3 DNA is TGTGCCAGCAGCCCCAACACAGATACGCAGTATTTT. This codes for CASSPNTDTQYF.

This clone has a handful of counts. V usage is TRBV30 and J usage is TRBJ1-4; D is undetermined. CDR1 and CDR2 (germline): GTSNPN, SVGIG (reference sequence). The CDR3 spans 13 residues. V lost 6 bases and J 8 bases, leaving 16 bases between the germline ends. The CDR3 protein is CACYRAVKEKLFF. CDR3 nucleotide sequence: TGTGCCTGTTATAGAGCGGTCAAAGAAAAACTGTTTTTT.

This rearrangement joins TRBV29-1 to TRBJ1-5; 7 bases are shared with TRBD1. This CDR3 is 15 amino acids long. V shed 5 bases and J 4 bases; nucleotides not matched to a gene: 11. Germline V lookup: CDR1 SQVTM, CDR2 ANQGSEA. CDR3 coding DNA: TGCAGCGTTTCCATTGGACAGGACGGTAATCAGCCCCAGCATTTT. Protein: CSVSIGQDGNQPQHF.

This rearrangement joins TRBV6-5 to TRBJ1-5; TRBD1 agrees at 8 bases. CDR1 is MNHEY, CDR2 SVGAGI, per germline. The CDR3 is 16 amino acids. The junction had 9 bases not matched to a gene; V was cut back by 4 bases and J by 4 bases. DNA for the CDR3: TGTGCCAGCAGTTTCGTAGGACAGGGTCCGAATCAGCCCCAGCATTTT. Its translation: CASSFVGQGPNQPQHF.

There are a few counts of this clone. The chain uses TRBV15 and TRBJ1-1; 8 bases agree with TRBD1. V dropped 0 bases and J dropped 10; count of bases not matched to a gene: 4. The germline V gene encodes CDR1 LNHNV and CDR2 YYDKDF (reference sequence). The CDR3 contains 13 residues. In nucleotides, the CDR3 is TGTGCCACCAGCAGAGATTTTACAGGGGGAGCTTTCTTT. Protein product: CATSRDFTGGAFF.

This clone turned up a few times. V gene TRBV7-3 combines with J gene TRBJ2-2; 7 nucleotides agree with TRBD1. This CDR3 is 16 amino acids long. The ends lost 5 bases at V and 7 bases at J; junction bases unmatched: 13. The germline V gene encodes CDR1 SGHTA and CDR2 FQGTGA. CDR3 in amino acids: CASSPDRAGLGGELFF. The CDR3 region has the DNA TGTGCCAGCAGCCCAGACAGGGCAGGTTTGGGCGGGGAGCTGTTTTTT.

J is TRBJ2-7 and V is TRBV29-1; 9 bases are shared with TRBD1. CDR3 length: 15 residues. V shed 7 bases, J shed 0 bases, and the junction held 10 bases outside the gene matches. Germline V gene data show CDR1 as SQVTM and CDR2 as ANQGSEA. CDR3 in amino acids: CSASRGTGYSYEQYF. CDR3 bases: TGCAGCGCCTCGAGGGGGACAGGGTACTCCTACGAGCAGTACTTC.

The chain combines TRBV7-9 with TRBJ1-4; no clear D. Looked up from germline, CDR1 is SEHNR and CDR2 is FQNEAQ (reference sequence). V was trimmed by 2 bases and J by 4 bases, leaving 14 bases between them. The CDR3 length is 16 residues. This CDR3 is CASSLMGQQYNEKLFF. The DNA for the CDR3 is TGTGCCAGCAGCTTAATGGGTCAGCAATATAATGAAAAACTGTTTTTT.

This clone is a singleton in its sample. The chain is built from TRBV7-2 and TRBJ1-2, with 8 bases that match TRBD1. Germline CDR1 SGHTA, CDR2 FQGNSA. The CDR3 is 15 amino acids. The junction had 9 bases not matched to a gene; V was cut back by 5 bases and J by 4 bases. The CDR3 spells CASSPDRASLYGYTF. The CDR3 nucleotides are TGTGCCAGCAGCCCGGACAGGGCATCGCTCTATGGCTACACCTTC.